These 20 T cell receptor beta chains were sequenced from one sample in a study of cytomegalovirus exposure and HLA in healthy donors. The PCR had 60 Vbeta and 13 Jbeta primers. TCRdb keeps only in-frame clones here, not all; method: immunoSEQ multiplex PCR. Of approximately 190,000 clones in the sample, roughly four fifths are singletons; the top ten hold around 2%. Sequencing used PBMCs. The receptors were gathered from a woman aged 18-29 years in good health and CMV-seropositive.

The chain joins TRBV6-1 to TRBJ2-2; the match to TRBD1 covers 8 bases. The CDR3 sequence is 15 residues long. Germline V gene sequence: CDR1 MNHNS, CDR2 SASEGT. The V and J ends lost 4 bases and 7 bases, in that order; junction bases with no gene match: 8. CDR3 bases: TGTGCCAGCAGTGCGGCAGGGGGCGCTAGCGGGGAGCTGTTTTTT. Translated: CASSAAGGASGELFF.

This clone was picked up one time. The rearrangement joins TRBV7-6 to TRBJ2-1; TRBD2 is a possible D gene (8 bases). This CDR3 is 14 amino acids long. Germline V CDR1 and CDR2: SGHVS, FNYEAQ. Trimming took 5 bases from V and 6 from J, leaving 14 bases between them. CDR3 amino acids: CASSPGGDSNEQFF. The CDR3 DNA sequence: TGTGCCAGCAGCCCCGGGGGGGACAGCAATGAGCAGTTCTTC.

The rearrangement links TRBV9 to TRBJ2-4; 7 bases are a match to TRBD2. The trim removed 0 bases at V and 2 bases at J, leaving 5 bases unmatched. CDR1 is SGDLS, CDR2 YYNGEE, per germline. The CDR3 is 16 residues long. CDR3 amino acids: CASSVGPAGTKNIQYF. CDR3 DNA: TGTGCCAGCAGCGTAGGTCCAGCGGGAACCAAAAACATTCAGTACTTC.

This clone was recorded a few times. This chain uses TRBV5-6 with TRBJ1-5; D gene uncertain. With 0 bases removed from V and 7 bases from J, the gap between germline ends came to 8 bases. The germline CDR1 and CDR2 sequences are SGHDT and YYEEEE. The CDR3 runs 13 residues. CDR3 region: CASSLGAGQPQHF. For the CDR3, the DNA is TGTGCCAGCAGCTTGGGGGCGGGACAGCCCCAGCATTTT.

J is TRBJ2-1 and V is TRBV6-5; D is unresolved. V dropped 11 bases and J dropped 6 bases, with 11 bases sitting between them. This CDR3 is built from 11 residues. CDR1 and CDR2 from the germline V gene are MNHEY and SVGAGI. The CDR3 loop is CAGGSGNEQFF. The CDR3 nucleotides are TGTGCCGGTGGATCAGGCAATGAGCAGTTCTTC.

Here the CDR3 reads CASSDLGAVNLGEQFF. DNA of the CDR3: TGTGCCAGCAGCGATCTTGGAGCGGTAAATTTGGGCGAGCAGTTCTTC. The chain employs TRBV9 and TRBJ2-1; perhaps TRBD2 as D (5 bases). V lost 3 bases, J lost 10 bases, and 23 bases lay in between. The CDR3 length is 16 residues. The V gene's germline CDR1 is SGDLS and CDR2 YYNGEE.

The V gene is TRBV30, the J gene TRBJ2-1; 13 bases are a match to TRBD2. The trim removed 2 bases at V and 8 bases at J, leaving 6 bases unmatched. The CDR3 is 15 amino acids. Per the germline V gene, CDR1 is GTSNPN and CDR2 is SVGIG (reference sequence). CDR3 protein: CAWSKLAGGLDEQFF. In nucleotides, the CDR3 is TGTGCCTGGAGTAAACTAGCGGGGGGGCTCGATGAGCAGTTCTTC.

J is TRBJ2-1 and V is TRBV9, with 7 bases identical to TRBD1. This CDR3 spans 15 amino acids. V shed 0 bases and J 7 bases; nucleotides not matched to a gene: 7. Germline assignment: CDR1 SGDLS and CDR2 YYNGEE. This chain's CDR3 is CASSVEVGGWNEQFF. CDR3 DNA sequence: TGTGCCAGCAGCGTAGAGGTAGGGGGCTGGAATGAGCAGTTCTTC.

V usage is TRBV27 and J usage is TRBJ2-4; TRBD1 aligns across 7 bases. The germline CDR1 and CDR2 sequences are MNHEY and SMNVEV (reference sequence). Trimming removed 2 bases from V and 11 bases from J; junction bases left unmatched: 6. CDR3 length: 13 residues. The CDR3: CASSLRQGAFQYF. CDR3 nucleotide sequence: TGTGCCAGCAGTTTAAGACAGGGAGCGTTTCAGTACTTC.

The CDR3 sequence is CASSATGDSGNTIYF. Written as DNA, the CDR3 is TGCGCCAGCAGCGCAACAGGGGATTCTGGAAACACCATATATTTT. This chain connects TRBV5-1 to TRBJ1-3; 7 bases are shared with TRBD1. This CDR3 region has 15 residues. From germline, CDR1 is SGHRS and CDR2 YFSETQ. The V gene end was trimmed by 4 bases and the J gene end by 1 base; junction bases not matched to a gene: 5. Supplemented by reference TRBV5-1 and TRBJ1-3, the full variable domain reads KAGVTQTPRYLIKTRGQQVTLSCSPISGHRSVSWYQQTPGQGLQFLFEYFSETQRNKGNFPGRFSGRQFSNSRSEMNVSTLELGDSALYLCASSATGDSGNTIYFGEGSWLTVV.

The chain recombines TRBV27 with TRBJ2-5, with 7 positions matching TRBD1. CDR1 is MNHEY and CDR2 is SMNVEV in the germline V gene (reference sequence). V trimming: 5 bases; J trimming: 5 bases; junction bases outside the gene matches: 11. The CDR3 covers 15 residues. The CDR3 nucleotides are TGTGCCAGCAGTCCCCGACAGGGTTCAAGGGAGACCCAGTACTTC. Translating it yields CASSPRQGSRETQYF.

V gene TRBV6-1 combines with J gene TRBJ2-5, with 7 bases matching TRBD1. After removal of 8 bases from V and 9 bases from J, the junction contained 9 bases not matched to a gene. This CDR3 is 12 amino acids long. CDR1 is MNHNS and CDR2 is SASEGT in the germline V gene. This CDR3 reads CASEPGQRPQYF. In DNA form, the CDR3 reads TGTGCCAGCGAACCGGGACAGAGGCCCCAGTACTTC.

This clone was observed a single time. The gene calls are TRBV9 and TRBJ1-2; D is possibly TRBD1 (6 bases). CDR1 and CDR2 (germline): SGDLS, YYNGEE. Trimming took off 0 bases at V and 8 bases at J, with 8 bases between the two ends. The CDR3 consists of 12 residues. The chain's CDR3 is CASSVGGHGYTF. DNA of the CDR3: TGTGCCAGCAGCGTAGGGGGGCACGGCTACACCTTC.

The chain employs TRBV7-6 and TRBJ1-4; D may be TRBD1 (6 bases). CDR1 is SGHVS and CDR2 is FNYEAQ in the germline V gene. The CDR3 sequence is 15 residues long. V was shortened by 5 bases and J by 2 bases, with 12 bases between the two germline ends. The CDR3 nucleotides are TGTGCCAGCAGCCTACACAGGGCCACTAATGAAAAACTGTTTTTT. Translating gives CASSLHRATNEKLFF.

This clone was seen more than once but under ten times. As DNA, the CDR3 is TGTGCCAGCAGCGCCAACCCGGGACAGACTACCTACGAGCAGTACTTC. Residues: CASSANPGQTTYEQYF. The rearrangement joins TRBV9 to TRBJ2-7, with 7 bases aligning to TRBD1. The CDR3 length is 16 residues. V dropped 3 bases and J dropped 2; count of bases not matched to a gene: 11. Germline V gives CDR1 SGDLS, CDR2 YYNGEE.

This chain links TRBV7-4 with TRBJ2-3; perhaps TRBD2 as D (7 bases). This CDR3 comprises 14 residues. The germline V gene encodes CDR1 SGHVT and CDR2 SQSDAQ. V lost 8 bases, J lost 2 bases, and 14 bases lay in between. CDR3: CASLRGPYTDTQYF. CDR3 sequence (DNA): TGTGCCAGCTTGCGGGGGCCTTACACAGATACGCAGTATTTT.

This chain links TRBV7-9 with TRBJ1-3; 7 positions match TRBD1. The ends lost 3 bases at V and 0 bases at J; junction bases unmatched: 8. The CDR3 has 17 residues. CDR1 is SEHNR and CDR2 is FQNEAQ in the germline V gene (reference sequence). In DNA form, the CDR3 reads TGTGCCAGCAGCTTTCACCGGGACAGCTTCTCTGGAAACACCATATATTTT. Its translation: CASSFHRDSFSGNTIYF.

The V and J genes are TRBV7-9 and TRBJ1-2; TRBD1 matches at 8 bases. The CDR3 spans 15 residues. Germline V gene data show CDR1 as SEHNR and CDR2 as FQNEAQ (reference sequence). With V trimmed by 1 base and J by 8 bases, 9 bases remained unmatched. The CDR3 protein is CASSLERTGSGGYTF. In nucleotides, the CDR3 is TGTGCCAGCAGCTTAGAGAGGACAGGGTCGGGGGGCTACACCTTC.

The gene calls are TRBV5-4 and TRBJ2-3, with 9 bases fitting TRBD2. CDR3 length: 16 amino acids. In germline, CDR1 is SGHNT, CDR2 YYREEE (reference sequence). With V trimmed by 4 bases and J by 4 bases, 10 bases remained unmatched. The CDR3 here is CASSRWGRGGADTQYF. The CDR3 coding sequence is TGTGCCAGCAGCCGTTGGGGGCGGGGGGGCGCAGATACGCAGTATTTT. Based on the CDR3 plus reference TRBV5-4 and TRBJ2-3, the full variable domain is ETGVTQSPTHLIKTRGQQVTLRCSSQSGHNTVSWYQQALGQGPQFIFQYYREEENGRGNFPPRFSGLQFPNYSSELNVNALELDDSALYLCASSRWGRGGADTQYFGPGTRLTVL.

This clone has more than one count but fewer than ten. The V call is TRBV7-2, the J call TRBJ1-6; 8 bases line up with TRBD1. After removal of 10 bases from V and 4 bases from J, the junction contained 6 bases not matched to a gene. The CDR3 loop spans 14 amino acids. Per the germline V gene, CDR1 is SGHTA and CDR2 is FQGNSA. The CDR3 sequence: CATRDRSYNSPLHF. CDR3 DNA: TGTGCCACCCGGGACAGGTCATATAATTCACCCCTCCACTTT.